This T cell receptor (beta chain) stems from a study of T cells expressing NK-cell markers. Regarding the study as a whole: Whether expanded NKG2C-expressing T cell clones recognize HCMV is unknown. In roughly six donors, dominant NKG2C+ clonotypes were roughly 1.0-7.0% of CD8+ T cells.

To note about this clonotype: Antigen specificity is unknown.

Reprocessing the 5' RACE reads, TCRdb reports a single entry for every CDR3 protein and omits DNA. This table lists hundreds of thousands of distinct CDR3 sequences. This clonotype was sampled from a woman aged 18 to 75 in good health. Sequencing was carried out using blood T cells: a sorted CD56 or NKG2C T cell subset, CD4+ or CD8+ T cells, or bulk PBMC T cells (not recorded which).

The CDR3 protein is CASSPPEQGEETQYF. The chain links TRBV7-9 to TRBJ2-5; without DNA, the TCRdb call of TRBD1 cannot be checked. Germline CDR1 and CDR2: SEHNR and FQNEAQ (reference sequence). The CDR3 runs 15 residues.